These 32 T cell receptor beta chains share one sample of origin, sequenced in a study of blood T cell repertoires in COVID-19. The assay was immunoSEQ multiplex PCR, and TCRdb's table has in-frame clones only and misses some. The table shows about 140,000 clones, with approximately 88% occurring only once. Sequenced sample: peripheral blood. The receptors derive from a woman aged 50 to 60 with acute or convalescent COVID-19.

The V and J genes are TRBV5-1 and TRBJ1-1, with 9 bases lining up with TRBD1. Looked up from germline, CDR1 is SGHRS and CDR2 is YFSETQ. This CDR3 comprises 17 residues. V lost 0 bases, J lost 4 bases, and 10 bases stayed unmatched. CDR3 nucleotide sequence: TGCGCCAGCAGCTTGGCCGGGACAGGGCGGCGAGGCACTGAAGCTTTCTTT. It is translated as CASSLAGTGRRGTEAFF.

About this clone itself: A junction end diverges from the germline sequence, so it may reflect a read error. The V and J genes are TRBV28 and TRBJ2-7; D might be TRBD1 (5 bases). The CDR3 totals 12 residues. Germline assignment: CDR1 MDHEN and CDR2 SYDVKM. The CDR3 DNA sequence: TGTGCCAGCAGTCTGGACACCTATGAGCAGTACTTC. Protein sequence: CASSLDTYEQYF.

The chain is built from TRBV5-1 and TRBJ2-2; TRBD1 agrees at 9 bases. The CDR3 runs 17 residues. Germline assignment: CDR1 SGHRS and CDR2 YFSETQ. With 1 base clipped from V and 5 bases from J, the junction kept 9 bases outside the gene matches. The CDR3 nucleotides read TGCGCCAGCAGCTTGTTTTCGGGACAGGGTTCGACCGGGGAGCTGTTTTTT. It encodes CASSLFSGQGSTGELFF.

The chain joins TRBV9 to TRBJ2-3; the match to TRBD1 covers 7 bases. This CDR3 has 16 residues. The germline V gene encodes CDR1 SGDLS and CDR2 YYNGEE. Trimming cost V 3 bases and J 2 bases; bases outside gene matches: 9. CDR3 bases: TGTGCCAGCAGCGCTCATGGGGGACAGAACACAGATACGCAGTATTTT. This translates into CASSAHGGQNTDTQYF.

As concerns this clone: One end of the junction is discordant with germline, which a read error may explain. This rearrangement joins TRBV6-5 to TRBJ1-5; 9 nucleotides line up with TRBD1. CDR1 MNHEY and CDR2 SVGAGI come from the germline V gene. The CDR3 loop spans 15 amino acids. CDR3 sequence (DNA): TGTGCCGGCAGTCCCCAAGGACAGGGGAATCAGCCCCAGCATTTT. Translated: CAGSPQGQGNQPQHF.

The chain combines TRBV27 with TRBJ1-1, with TRBD1 identical over 10 bases. V trimming: 6 bases; J trimming: 2 bases; junction bases outside the gene matches: 9. This CDR3 has 16 amino acids. Germline CDR1 MNHEY, CDR2 SMNVEV (reference sequence). This chain's CDR3 is CASRRDRGRSNTEAFF. DNA for the CDR3: TGTGCCAGCAGACGAGACAGGGGGCGTTCAAACACTGAAGCTTTCTTT.

V gene TRBV28 combines with J gene TRBJ1-5; 7 nucleotides agree with TRBD1. The germline CDR1 and CDR2 sequences are MDHEN and SYDVKM. After removal of 4 bases from V and 4 bases from J, the junction contained 7 bases not matched to a gene. This CDR3 spans 15 amino acids. CDR3 region: CASSSPGQWNQPQHF. In DNA form, the CDR3 reads TGTGCCAGCAGTTCTCCGGGACAGTGGAATCAGCCCCAGCATTTT.

The V gene is TRBV9, the J gene TRBJ2-1, with 7 nucleotides matching TRBD2. CDR1 and CDR2 from the germline V gene are SGDLS and YYNGEE. This CDR3 comprises 15 residues. Trimming took 3 bases from V and 9 from J; bases not matched to a gene: 12. CDR3: CASSGSGTTFAEQFF. In nucleotides, the CDR3 is TGTGCCAGCAGCGGGTCCGGGACTACCTTTGCTGAGCAGTTCTTC. Complete variable domain (other parts from reference TRBV9 and TRBJ2-1): DSGVTQTPKHLITATGQRVTLRCSPRSGDLSVYWYQQSLDQGLQFLIQYYNGEERAKGNILERFSAQQFPDLHSELNLSSLELGDSALYFCASSGSGTTFAEQFFGPGTRLTVL.

The chain couples TRBV4-1 to TRBJ1-5; D call uncertain. V was trimmed by 4 bases and J by 7 bases, leaving 20 bases between them. Germline V gene lookup returns CDR1 MGHRA and CDR2 YSYEKL. The length of the CDR3 is 16 residues. The CDR3 region has the DNA TGCGCCAGCAGCCCTTTAAACCCCTGGGTCGGGCAGCCCCAGCATTTT. Its protein is CASSPLNPWVGQPQHF.

The chain links TRBV12-3 or TRBV12-4 to TRBJ1-6; 7 nucleotides match TRBD1. This CDR3 spans 13 amino acids. With 4 bases clipped from V and 7 bases from J, the junction kept 1 base outside the gene matches. CDR3 DNA: TGTGCCAGCAGTTCACAGGGGAATTCACCCCTCCACTTT. Its protein is CASSSQGNSPLHF.

Only a few counts were recorded for this clone. V gene TRBV4-1 combines with J gene TRBJ1-2, with a possible D match to TRBD1 (5 bases). CDR1 and CDR2 from the germline V gene are MGHRA and YSYEKL. There are 14 residues in the CDR3. The V end was cut by 5 bases, the J end by 5 bases, with 15 bases between. CDR3: CASSELIGAYGYTF. The CDR3 coding sequence is TGCGCCAGCAGCGAGCTCATTGGGGCGTATGGCTACACCTTC.

A single count supports this clone. The rearrangement joins TRBV5-4 to TRBJ2-3, with D perhaps matching TRBD1 (5 bases). The CDR3 runs to 15 residues. Germline lookup yields CDR1 SGHNT and CDR2 YYREEE (reference sequence). V lost 0 bases, J lost 2 bases, and 10 bases lay in between. The DNA of the CDR3 is TGTGCCAGCAGCTTGGGCCGACAGCCCACAGATACGCAGTATTTT. It yields the protein CASSLGRQPTDTQYF. The full variable domain, its missing parts supplied by reference TRBV5-4 and TRBJ2-3, is ETGVTQSPTHLIKTRGQQVTLRCSSQSGHNTVSWYQQALGQGPQFIFQYYREEENGRGNFPPRFSGLQFPNYSSELNVNALELDDSALYLCASSLGRQPTDTQYFGPGTRLTVL.

J is TRBJ2-3 and V is TRBV24-1, with D perhaps TRBD2 (6 bases). The V end was cut by 3 bases, the J end by 4 bases, with 13 bases between. CDR3 size: 15 residues. Germline V gene lookup returns CDR1 KGHDR and CDR2 SFDVKD. The CDR3 here is CATSDVRGGADTQYF. The DNA of the CDR3 is TGTGCCACCAGTGATGTTAGAGGCGGGGCAGATACGCAGTATTTT.

The CDR3 nucleotides are TGTGCCAGCACCTCTAGGTTGTTGGCGAATTCACCCCTCCACTTT. The encoded protein is CASTSRLLANSPLHF. J is TRBJ1-6 and V is TRBV7-8; no definite D call. Trimming stripped 7 bases from V and 7 bases from J, with 17 bases between. The CDR3 totals 15 residues. Germline loops: CDR1 SGHVS, CDR2 FQNEAQ.

The rearrangement links TRBV9 to TRBJ2-4, with D tentatively TRBD1 (6 bases). Trimming took 3 bases from V and 5 from J, leaving 6 bases between them. The CDR3 is made up of 12 amino acids. Germline lookup yields CDR1 SGDLS and CDR2 YYNGEE. CDR3 in DNA: TGTGCCAGCAGCGCAGGGGAAAACATTCAGTACTTC. Its translation is CASSAGENIQYF.

V usage is TRBV13 and J usage is TRBJ2-1; D is uncertain. The CDR3 runs 12 residues. CDR1 is PRHDT and CDR2 is FYEKMQ in the germline V gene (reference sequence). V lost 9 bases, J lost 5 bases, and 11 bases lay in between. CDR3 residues: CASSRENNEQFF. The CDR3 DNA is TGTGCCAGTAGTCGCGAGAACAATGAGCAGTTCTTC.

A few counts support this clone. The V call is TRBV10-3, the J call TRBJ1-2, with D perhaps TRBD1 (6 bases). CDR1 ENHRY and CDR2 SYGVKD come from the germline V gene. V shed 8 bases and J shed 7 bases, with 17 bases lying between them. The CDR3 totals 13 residues. The CDR3 DNA reads TGTGCCATCGGGGGGGTACAGGGAGGTGGCTACACCTTC. As protein: CAIGGVQGGGYTF.

The chain couples TRBV7-3 to TRBJ2-5, with 8 nucleotides matching TRBD2. Germline-derived CDR1 and CDR2 are SGHTA and FQGTGA. After removal of 0 bases from V and 4 bases from J, the junction contained 10 bases not matched to a gene. The CDR3 spans 17 residues. The CDR3 is CASSLTGSGSHLETQYF. The CDR3 nucleotides read TGTGCCAGCAGCTTAACAGGAAGCGGGAGCCACCTAGAGACCCAGTACTTC.

The CDR3 bases are TGTGCCAGCAGGTCTTCCGGGACAGGCATCAGGGGGGAGCAGTTCTTC. This encodes CASRSSGTGIRGEQFF. This sequence joins TRBV7-2 and TRBJ2-1; 8 bases match TRBD1. CDR3 length: 16 residues. The germline V gene has CDR1 SGHTA and CDR2 FQGNSA. V lost 6 bases and J lost 10; bases outside the gene matches: 17. Complete variable domain (other parts from reference TRBV7-2 and TRBJ2-1): GAGVSQSPSNKVTEKGKDVELRCDPISGHTALYWYRQSLGQGLEFLIYFQGNSAPDKSGLPSDRFSAERTGGSVSTLTIQRTQQEDSAVYLCASRSSGTGIRGEQFFGPGTRLTVL.

V is TRBV3-1 (or the pseudogene TRBV3-2) and J is TRBJ1-4; unclear D gene. CDR3 length equals 13 residues. V lost 3 bases to trimming and J lost 4 bases, with 6 bases between them. Germline loops: CDR1 LGHDT, CDR2 YNNKEL (reference sequence). The CDR3 nucleotides are TGTGCCAGCAGCCATAGAGATAATGAAAAACTGTTTTTT. It translates to CASSHRDNEKLFF.

The chain uses TRBV12-3 or TRBV12-4 and TRBJ2-3, with no clear D. Trimming removed 5 bases from V and 0 bases from J, with 6 bases in between. The CDR3 is 13 residues long. The CDR3 loop reads CASSIFSTDTQYF. The CDR3 nucleotides are TGTGCCAGCAGTATCTTTAGCACAGATACGCAGTATTTT.

This clone has a handful of counts. The chain is built from TRBV5-4 and TRBJ1-2, with a possible D match to TRBD1 (5 bases). Germline CDR1 SGHNT, CDR2 YYREEE (reference sequence). V lost 1 base to trimming and J lost 2 bases, with 9 bases between them. This CDR3 contains 14 residues. The CDR3 nucleotides read TGTGCCAGCAGCTTGAAGGGGTCCAACTATGGCTACACCTTC. This gives the protein CASSLKGSNYGYTF.

The V call is TRBV18, the J call TRBJ1-1, with TRBD1 matching over 10 bases. CDR1 and CDR2 (germline): KGHSH, LQKENI. The length of the CDR3 is 15 residues. After removal of 5 bases from V and 6 bases from J, the junction contained 9 bases not matched to a gene. Here the CDR3 reads CASSKPGQGLPEAFF. In DNA, the CDR3 is TGTGCCAGCTCAAAACCGGGACAGGGGCTCCCTGAAGCTTTCTTT.

The CDR3 is CASSSGLGTVYGYTF. CDR3 coding DNA: TGCGCCAGCAGCTCCGGATTAGGGACAGTCTATGGCTACACCTTC. The gene calls are TRBV5-1 and TRBJ1-2; 7 bases align to TRBD1. J lost 4 bases, V lost 3 bases, and 9 bases had no gene match. Germline assignment: CDR1 SGHRS and CDR2 YFSETQ. The CDR3 extends over 15 amino acids. The whole variable domain, remainder taken from reference TRBV5-1 and TRBJ1-2, is KAGVTQTPRYLIKTRGQQVTLSCSPISGHRSVSWYQQTPGQGLQFLFEYFSETQRNKGNFPGRFSGRQFSNSRSEMNVSTLELGDSALYLCASSSGLGTVYGYTFGSGTRLTVV.

The rearrangement uses TRBV6-5 and TRBJ1-2, with D tentatively TRBD1 (5 bases). This CDR3 has 14 amino acids. V lost 2 bases to trimming and J lost 4 bases, with 11 bases between them. Per germline, CDR1 MNHEY and CDR2 SVGAGI. Here the CDR3 DNA reads TGTGCCAGCAGTTACGGCAGGGTAGGCTATGGCTACACCTTC. Translation gives CASSYGRVGYGYTF.

CDR3 protein: CSAGEGSGGYTF. DNA for the CDR3: TGCAGCGCCGGGGAAGGGTCAGGTGGCTACACCTTC. The chain carries TRBV29-1 and TRBJ1-2; unclear D gene. This CDR3 is 12 amino acids long. Germline-derived CDR1 and CDR2 are SQVTM and ANQGSEA. Trimming pared 7 bases from V and 7 bases from J, leaving 16 bases between.

V is TRBV19 and J is TRBJ1-5, with 8 bases aligning to TRBD1. The germline CDR1 and CDR2 sequences are LNHDA and SQIVND (reference sequence). The J segment lost 5 bases and the V segment lost 0 bases, leaving 15 bases of the junction unmatched. The CDR3 is 19 amino acids. CDR3 amino acids: CASSIDPLRGHGSDQPQHF. The DNA for the CDR3 is TGTGCCAGTAGTATAGATCCCCTCAGGGGGCACGGGTCCGATCAGCCCCAGCATTTT.

This chain joins TRBV5-6 and TRBJ1-6; a possible D gene is TRBD1 (5 bases). Germline V gene data show CDR1 as SGHDT and CDR2 as YYEEEE. The CDR3 extends over 15 amino acids. Trimming took off 3 bases at V and 3 bases at J, with 10 bases between the two ends. CDR3 DNA sequence: TGTGCCAGCAGCTGGGGCGCGCTCTATAATTCACCCCTCCACTTT. It codes for CASSWGALYNSPLHF.

The chain recombines TRBV13 with TRBJ2-7, with TRBD2 as a possible D gene (5 bases). Trimming left V 4 bases short and J 5 bases short, with 12 bases between. The CDR3 covers 13 residues. Germline V lookup: CDR1 PRHDT, CDR2 FYEKMQ (reference sequence). The CDR3 nucleotides are TGTGCCAGCAGCTACCGCGGGCCAAACGAGCAGTACTTC. This sequence encodes CASSYRGPNEQYF.

This chain connects TRBV4-1 to TRBJ1-1; D remains unclear. Germline V gene lookup returns CDR1 MGHRA and CDR2 YSYEKL. CDR3 length: 14 residues. The V end lost 0 bases, the J end lost 1 base, and 6 bases lay between the germline ends. The CDR3 sequence: CASSQDGKNTEAFF. The CDR3 coding sequence is TGCGCCAGCAGCCAAGACGGGAAGAACACTGAAGCTTTCTTT.

The V call is TRBV7-8, the J call TRBJ1-5; TRBD1 matches 7 bases. Looked up from germline, CDR1 is SGHVS and CDR2 is FQNEAQ. The J segment lost 0 bases and the V segment lost 3 bases, leaving 2 bases of the junction unmatched. This CDR3 has 15 residues. CDR3 coding DNA: TGTGCCAGCAGCTTGACAGGGATTAGCAATCAGCCCCAGCATTTT. It encodes CASSLTGISNQPQHF.

In its sample, this clone was seen once. The rearrangement joins TRBV6-5 to TRBJ1-4; D is uncertain. The germline V and J ends were trimmed by 6 bases and 0 bases, with 2 bases remaining between them. Germline CDR1 is MNHEY and CDR2 is SVGAGI. This CDR3 spans 12 amino acids. The CDR3 here is CASSTTNEKLFF. CDR3 nucleotide sequence: TGTGCCAGCAGCACAACTAATGAAAAACTGTTTTTT.